This passage covers 5 T cell receptor beta chains from one sample sequenced in a study of blood T cells in healthy people across ages. The second PCR ran roughly 6 to 11 cycles with a sample-barcoded 5' primer and J-beta primers. Each CDR3 protein is one row after TCRdb ran MiXCR on the 5' RACE reads. The sample lists around 1,500,000 distinct CDR3 sequences, over 25% seen once, with 7% to 9% in the top ten. Sequencing was done on a sample of blood. These receptors all come from a woman in her twenties or thirties in good health.

This chain connects TRBV5-5 to TRBJ2-3, with 10 bases lining up with TRBD2. The CDR3 sequence is 18 residues long. Trimming cost V 1 base and J 1 base; bases outside gene matches: 9. From germline, CDR1 is SGHKS and CDR2 YYEKEE (reference sequence). In nucleotides, the CDR3 is TGTGCCAGCAGCTTGTCGCCTAGCGGGGGCGCCGGCACAGATACGCAGTATTTT. Translated, it gives CASSLSPSGGAGTDTQYF.

CDR3 sequence (DNA): TGCGCCAGCAGCCAAGGGGTCTTCAATCAGCCCCAGCATTTT. It translates to CASSQGVFNQPQHF. The J gene is TRBJ1-5, the V gene TRBV4-1; D is ambiguous. V lost 1 base and J 3 bases, leaving 7 bases between the germline ends. This CDR3 region has 14 residues. Germline V gene sequence: CDR1 MGHRA, CDR2 YSYEKL.

This clonotype was picked up a small number of times. The chain carries TRBV7-8 and TRBJ2-7; a weak D match, TRBD2 (6 bases). This CDR3 is built from 17 residues. V lost 1 base and J 7 bases, leaving 23 bases between the germline ends. Looked up from germline, CDR1 is SGHVS and CDR2 is FQNEAQ. The CDR3 loop reads CASSLETPDSSAGEQYF. As DNA, the CDR3 is TGTGCCAGCAGCTTAGAGACCCCAGACTCGAGTGCGGGGGAGCAGTACTTC.

This rearrangement joins TRBV18 to TRBJ2-5; 7 positions agree with TRBD2. The better agreement between TRBJ2-1 and the DNA end casts doubt on the J call. The CDR3 runs to 14 residues. Germline CDR1 is KGHSH and CDR2 is LQKENI. As DNA, the CDR3 is TGTGCCAGCTCACCACAGGGACTACAAGAGACCCAGTTCTTC. Its translation: CASSPQGLQETQFF.

Points on this clonotype: A junction end diverges from the germline sequence, so it may reflect a read error. The chain couples TRBV18 to TRBJ2-5, with D perhaps TRBD1 or TRBD2 (5 bases each). The CDR3 covers 16 residues. Germline-derived CDR1 and CDR2 are KGHSH and LQKENI. Written as DNA, the CDR3 is TGTGCCATCTCACCGACAACGGGACCACCTCAGGAGACCCAGTACTTC. It yields the protein CAISPTTGPPQETQYF.